The TCR beta chain described here comes from a study of siplizumab effects on memory and regulatory T cells. Notes on the study in general: No more than a minor fraction of alloreactive clones could be traced back to unstimulated subsets.

Germline lookup yields CDR1 SGHRS and CDR2 YFSETQ. The V segment lost 4 bases and the J segment 2 bases; nucleotides outside the gene matches: 10. This CDR3 comprises 17 residues. A note on this clone: Antigen specificity is unknown.

Clones were sequenced by immunoSEQ multiplex PCR, and TCRdb holds only the in-frame ones, with some missing. The sample lists some 100,000 clones, approximately 92% occurring once. The origin of this receptor is a human donor in good health. This chain links TRBV5-1 with TRBJ2-4; 9 bases map to TRBD1. Sequenced input: CD4+ T cells sorted from blood. The DNA of the CDR3 is TGCGCCAGCAGCCTGTACGCGGGACAGGGTACCAAAAACATTCAGTACTTC. As protein: CASSLYAGQGTKNIQYF.